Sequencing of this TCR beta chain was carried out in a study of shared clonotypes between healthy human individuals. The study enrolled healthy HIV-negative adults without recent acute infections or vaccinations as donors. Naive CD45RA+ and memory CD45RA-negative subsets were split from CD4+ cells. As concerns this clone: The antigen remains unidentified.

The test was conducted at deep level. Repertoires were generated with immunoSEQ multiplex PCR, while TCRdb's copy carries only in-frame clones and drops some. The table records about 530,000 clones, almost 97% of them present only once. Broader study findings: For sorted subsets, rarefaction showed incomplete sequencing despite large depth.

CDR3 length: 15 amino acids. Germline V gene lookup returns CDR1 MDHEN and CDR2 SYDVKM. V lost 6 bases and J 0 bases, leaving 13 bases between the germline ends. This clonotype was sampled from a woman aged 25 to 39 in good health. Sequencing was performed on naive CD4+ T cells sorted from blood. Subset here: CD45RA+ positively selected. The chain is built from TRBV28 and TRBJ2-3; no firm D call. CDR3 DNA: TGTGCCAGCAGGAACGGACGGATTAGCACAGATACGCAGTATTTT. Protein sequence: CASRNGRISTDTQYF.